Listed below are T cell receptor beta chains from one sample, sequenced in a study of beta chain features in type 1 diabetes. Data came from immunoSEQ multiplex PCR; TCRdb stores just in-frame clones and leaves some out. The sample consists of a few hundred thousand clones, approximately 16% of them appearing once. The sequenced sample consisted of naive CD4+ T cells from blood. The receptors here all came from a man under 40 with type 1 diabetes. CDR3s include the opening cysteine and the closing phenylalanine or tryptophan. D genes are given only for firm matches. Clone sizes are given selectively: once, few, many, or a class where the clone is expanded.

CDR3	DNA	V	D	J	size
CASSIRGFGTDTQYF	TGTGCCAGCAGCATCAGGGGTTTTGGCACAGATACGCAGTATTTT	TRBV11-2	.	TRBJ2-3	few
CASSQDYRTGSFTDTQYF	TGCGCCAGCAGCCAAGATTATCGGACAGGGAGTTTCACAGATACGCAGTATTTT	TRBV4-1	TRBD1	TRBJ2-3	.
CASSYSILRTGGEQYF	TGTGCCAGCAGTTACTCGATTCTTCGGACAGGGGGTGAGCAGTACTTC	TRBV6-5	TRBD1	TRBJ2-7	few
CAISGDSFYEQYF	TGTGCCATCAGTGGAGACAGTTTCTACGAGCAGTACTTC	TRBV10-3	.	TRBJ2-7	few
CASSQKTGNYEQYF	TGTGCCAGCAGCCAGAAGACAGGGAACTACGAGCAGTACTTC	TRBV14	TRBD1	TRBJ2-7	.
CASSPTRTDTQYF	TGTGCCAGCAGTCCCACTCGCACAGATACGCAGTATTTT	TRBV27	.	TRBJ2-3	.
CAWSVGFGLNQPQHF	TGTGCCTGGAGTGTAGGTTTTGGGCTGAATCAGCCCCAGCATTTT	TRBV30	.	TRBJ1-5	.
CASSLDRLNTGELFF	TGTGCCAGCAGCCTGGACAGGCTGAACACCGGGGAGCTGTTTTTT	TRBV2	TRBD1	TRBJ2-2	.
CAWASGGTDTQYF	TGTGCCTGGGCGAGCGGGGGCACAGATACGCAGTATTTT	TRBV30	TRBD2	TRBJ2-3	.
CSVHRGTEAFF	TGCAGCGTACACAGGGGCACTGAAGCTTTCTTT	TRBV29-1	TRBD1	TRBJ1-1	.
CASSQGEGRQETQYF	TGCGCCAGCAGCCAGGGTGAGGGGAGGCAAGAGACCCAGTACTTC	TRBV5-1	.	TRBJ2-5	few
CASSFIASEQFF	TGTGCCAGCAGTTTTATAGCAAGTGAGCAGTTCTTC	TRBV28	.	TRBJ2-1	.
CAISESLEGSSQYF	TGTGCCATCAGTGAGTCGCTAGAAGGGAGTTCGCAGTATTTT	TRBV10-3	.	TRBJ2-3	.
CSVARDITDTQYF	TGCAGCGTTGCTCGGGATATAACAGATACGCAGTATTTT	TRBV29-1	.	TRBJ2-3	.
CASSPILSRQGFTGELFF	TGCGCCAGCAGCCCAATACTTAGTCGACAGGGGTTCACCGGGGAGCTGTTTTTT	TRBV4-3	TRBD1	TRBJ2-2	.
CASSVGGLAGVRETQYF	TGTGCCAGCAGCGTAGGAGGACTAGCGGGAGTTCGGGAGACCCAGTACTTC	TRBV9	TRBD2	TRBJ2-5	.
CASRRDGYYNEQFF	TGTGCCAGCCGACGGGACGGCTACTACAATGAGCAGTTCTTC	TRBV27	.	TRBJ2-1	.
CASSGESINTGELFF	TGTGCCAGCAGTGGAGAGTCGATTAACACCGGGGAGCTGTTTTTT	TRBV2	.	TRBJ2-2	.
CAWGASWGPASGRPDTQYF	TGTGCCTGGGGGGCCTCCTGGGGGCCTGCTAGCGGGAGGCCAGATACGCAGTATTTT	TRBV30	TRBD2	TRBJ2-3	few
CASSVTSGRASETQYF	TGTGCCAGCAGCGTAACTAGCGGGAGGGCCTCGGAGACCCAGTACTTC	TRBV7-8	TRBD2	TRBJ2-5	few
CASSPHWVRAGGTDTQYF	TGTGCCAGCAGCCCCCATTGGGTTAGGGCAGGGGGCACAGATACGCAGTATTTT	TRBV7-8	.	TRBJ2-3	few
CASSKMGPEIPSGANVLTF	TGTGCCAGCAGCAAAATGGGGCCAGAGATACCCTCTGGGGCCAACGTCCTGACTTTC	TRBV21-1	.	TRBJ2-6	few
CASSQETGEGYTF	TGCGCCAGCAGCCAAGAGACAGGGGAGGGCTACACCTTC	TRBV4-3	TRBD1	TRBJ1-2	.
CASRPLLSNTEAFF	TGTGCCAGCAGACCTCTTCTCTCGAACACTGAAGCTTTCTTT	TRBV7-2	.	TRBJ1-1	.
CSSYRDETQYF	TGCAGCTCCTACAGGGATGAGACCCAGTACTTC	TRBV29-1	.	TRBJ2-5	few
CASSVRFNEQFF	TGTGCCAGCAGTGTTCGCTTCAATGAGCAGTTCTTC	TRBV25-1	.	TRBJ2-1	few
CSVDGDNEKLFF	TGCAGCGTTGACGGGGATAATGAAAAACTGTTTTTT	TRBV29-1	.	TRBJ1-4	.